The present T cell receptor beta chain was sequenced within a study of blood T cell repertoires in COVID-19. Background on the study: Sites in the United States, Italy and Spain provided acute and convalescent COVID-19 samples. PBMCs, B-cell-depleted T cells, or T cells provided the cDNA or gDNA that made up the material.

Per the study methods: Reference gene primers were amplified, and this amplification served to estimate nucleated cell counts. Only in-frame clones appear in the TCRdb table, and some are missing; sequencing was by immunoSEQ multiplex PCR. V and J calls and clone size are given by that table; D and trimming were obtained from the DNA. In the table there are under 200,000 clones, more than 75% of which are singletons. The CDR3 covers 14 residues. V lost 8 bases and J lost 3, with 15 bases in between. Per the germline V gene, CDR1 is LNHDA and CDR2 is SQIVND (reference sequence). The sequenced sample was peripheral blood. This receptor was obtained from a man between 45 and 60 years old who had recovered from COVID-19. V usage is TRBV19 and J usage is TRBJ2-3, with D maybe TRBD1 (6 bases). CDR3 in amino acids: CASAVGQLTDTQYF. CDR3 nucleotide sequence: TGTGCCAGTGCCGTTGGACAGTTGACAGATACGCAGTATTTT. The full variable domain, with the rest looked up from reference TRBV19 and TRBJ2-3, is DGGITQSPKYLFRKEGQNVTLSCEQNLNHDAMYWYRQDPGQGLRLIYYSQIVNDFQKGDIAEGYSVSREKKESFPLTVTSAQKNPTAFYLCASAVGQLTDTQYFGPGTRLTVL.